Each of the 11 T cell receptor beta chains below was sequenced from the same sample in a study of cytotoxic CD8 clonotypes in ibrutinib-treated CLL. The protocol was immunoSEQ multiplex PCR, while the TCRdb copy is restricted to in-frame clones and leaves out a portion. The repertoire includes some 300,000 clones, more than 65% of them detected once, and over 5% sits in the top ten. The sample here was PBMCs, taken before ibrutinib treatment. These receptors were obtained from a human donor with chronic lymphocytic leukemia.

CDR3 bases: TGTGCCAGCAGCCAAGATGATGCGGCTAGCGGAGGTATCTACGAGCAGTACTTC. Translation: CASSQDDAASGGIYEQYF. This chain uses TRBV4-2 with TRBJ2-7; TRBD2 agrees at 7 bases. In germline, CDR1 is LGHNA, CDR2 YNFKEQ. The V segment lost 0 bases and the J segment 3 bases; nucleotides outside the gene matches: 14. The length of the CDR3 is 18 residues.

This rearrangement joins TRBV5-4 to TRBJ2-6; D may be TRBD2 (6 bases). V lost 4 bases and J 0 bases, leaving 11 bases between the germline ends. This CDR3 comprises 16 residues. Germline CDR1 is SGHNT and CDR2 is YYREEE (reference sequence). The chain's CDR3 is CASSLGTDSGANVLTF. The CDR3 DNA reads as TGTGCCAGCAGCCTCGGGACTGACTCTGGGGCCAACGTCCTGACTTTC.

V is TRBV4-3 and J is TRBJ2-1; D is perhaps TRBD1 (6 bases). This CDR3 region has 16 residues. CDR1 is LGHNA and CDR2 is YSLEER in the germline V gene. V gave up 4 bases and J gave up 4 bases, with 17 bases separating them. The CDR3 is CASSPSTGTLYNEQFF. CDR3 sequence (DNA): TGCGCCAGCAGCCCTTCTACCGGGACACTTTACAATGAGCAGTTCTTC.

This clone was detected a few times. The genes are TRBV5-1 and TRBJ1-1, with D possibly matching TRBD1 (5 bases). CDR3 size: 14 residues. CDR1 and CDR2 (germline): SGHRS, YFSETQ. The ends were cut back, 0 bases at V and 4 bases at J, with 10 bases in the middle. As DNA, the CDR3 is TGCGCCAGCAGCTTGGAAGGGGCAGGCACTGAAGCTTTCTTT. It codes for CASSLEGAGTEAFF.

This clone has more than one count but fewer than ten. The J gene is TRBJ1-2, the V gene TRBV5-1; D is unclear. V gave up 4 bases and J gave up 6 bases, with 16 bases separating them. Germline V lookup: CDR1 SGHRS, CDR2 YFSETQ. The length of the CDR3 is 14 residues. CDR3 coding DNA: TGCGCCAGCAGCGGAGGTCCGGGAGACCATGGCTACACCTTC. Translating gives CASSGGPGDHGYTF.

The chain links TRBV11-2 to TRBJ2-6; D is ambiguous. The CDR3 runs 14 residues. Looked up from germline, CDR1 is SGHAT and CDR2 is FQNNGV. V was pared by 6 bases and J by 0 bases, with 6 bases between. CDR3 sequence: CASRTVSGANVLTF. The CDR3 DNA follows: TGTGCCAGCAGAACAGTCTCTGGGGCCAACGTCCTGACTTTC.

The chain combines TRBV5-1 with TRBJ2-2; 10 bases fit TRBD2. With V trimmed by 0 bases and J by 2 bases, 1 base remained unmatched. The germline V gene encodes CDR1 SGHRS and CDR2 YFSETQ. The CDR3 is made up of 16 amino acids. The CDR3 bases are TGCGCCAGCAGCTTGGGGACTAGCGGTAACACCGGGGAGCTGTTTTTT. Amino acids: CASSLGTSGNTGELFF.

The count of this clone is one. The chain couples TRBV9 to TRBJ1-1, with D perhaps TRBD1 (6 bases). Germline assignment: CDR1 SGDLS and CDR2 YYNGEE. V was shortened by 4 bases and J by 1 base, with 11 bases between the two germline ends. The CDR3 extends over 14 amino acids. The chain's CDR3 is CASSTRTENTEAFF. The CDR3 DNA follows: TGTGCCAGCAGCACAAGGACAGAGAACACTGAAGCTTTCTTT. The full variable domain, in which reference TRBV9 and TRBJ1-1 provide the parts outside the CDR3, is DSGVTQTPKHLITATGQRVTLRCSPRSGDLSVYWYQQSLDQGLQFLIQYYNGEERAKGNILERFSAQQFPDLHSELNLSSLELGDSALYFCASSTRTENTEAFFGQGTRLTVV.

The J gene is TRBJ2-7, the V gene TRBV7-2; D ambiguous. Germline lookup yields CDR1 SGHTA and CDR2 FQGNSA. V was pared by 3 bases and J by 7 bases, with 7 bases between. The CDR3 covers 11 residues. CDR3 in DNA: TGTGCCAGCAGCTTTGGGATTGAGCAGTACTTC. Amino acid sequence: CASSFGIEQYF.

The chain's CDR3 is CASSLARAGNGYTF. CDR3 in DNA: TGTGCCAGCAGTTTAGCCCGAGCCGGGAATGGCTACACCTTC. The chain has TRBV27 and TRBJ1-2; D not certain. This CDR3 has 14 residues. The V end was cut by 2 bases, the J end by 6 bases, with 13 bases between. Germline V gene sequence: CDR1 MNHEY, CDR2 SMNVEV (reference sequence).

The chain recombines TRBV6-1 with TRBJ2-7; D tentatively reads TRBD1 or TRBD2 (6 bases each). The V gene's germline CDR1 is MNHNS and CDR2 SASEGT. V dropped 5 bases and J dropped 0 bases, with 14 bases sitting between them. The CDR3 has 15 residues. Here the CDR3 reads CASSTTGGDSYEQYF. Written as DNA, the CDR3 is TGTGCCAGCAGTACGACCGGGGGCGACTCCTACGAGCAGTACTTC.